This note documents a single TCR beta chain sequence. What it binds is not known. This specimen comes from a study of T cells in localized non-small cell lung cancer. General study points: Investigators sequenced only a single tumor region, leaving heterogeneity possible. Uninvolved adjacent lung had higher T cell clonality than tumor and all other tissues. Blood T cell density predicted longer survival; adjacent-lung clonality, shorter. Turning up in adjacent lung were a median approximately 60 of the top 100 tumor clones.

The germline gives CDR1 MGHRA, CDR2 YSYEKL. V lost 0 bases to trimming and J lost 3 bases, with 14 bases between them. The CDR3 spans 16 residues. Sequencing was performed with immunoSEQ multiplex PCR; in TCRdb, only in-frame clones are kept and a portion is missing. The sample holds some 50,000 clones, around 87% seen once. The starting material was PBMCs, obtained before any cancer treatment. This sequence originates from a female donor with stage II lung adenocarcinoma. This sequence joins TRBV4-1 and TRBJ1-2; D call uncertain. The CDR3 protein is CASSQERSPWYYGYTF. The CDR3 DNA reads TGCGCCAGCAGCCAAGAAAGGTCCCCTTGGTACTATGGCTACACCTTC.